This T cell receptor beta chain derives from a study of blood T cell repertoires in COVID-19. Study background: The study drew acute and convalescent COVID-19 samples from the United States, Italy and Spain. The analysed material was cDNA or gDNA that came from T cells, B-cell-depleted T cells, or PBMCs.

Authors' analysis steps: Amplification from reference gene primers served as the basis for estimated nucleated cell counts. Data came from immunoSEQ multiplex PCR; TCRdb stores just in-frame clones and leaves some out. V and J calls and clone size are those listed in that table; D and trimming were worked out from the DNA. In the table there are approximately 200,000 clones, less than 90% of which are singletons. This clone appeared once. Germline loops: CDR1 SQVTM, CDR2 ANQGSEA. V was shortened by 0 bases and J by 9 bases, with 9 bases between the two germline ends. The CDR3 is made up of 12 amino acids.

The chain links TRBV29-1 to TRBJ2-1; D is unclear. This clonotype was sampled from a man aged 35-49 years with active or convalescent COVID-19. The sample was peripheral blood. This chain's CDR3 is CSVEDLEAEQFF. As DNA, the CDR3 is TGCAGCGTTGAAGATCTCGAAGCTGAGCAGTTCTTC.